One sample yielded the 31 T cell receptor beta chains listed below, sequenced in a study of radiotherapy plus CTLA-4 blockade in lung cancer. Measured with immunoSEQ multiplex PCR; TCRdb has only the in-frame clones, and not every one. The profile shows 27,000 or so clones, approximately 80% of them singletons. The sequencing here drew on peripheral blood, taken from a patient treated with radiotherapy plus ipilimumab. These receptors were taken from a human donor with non-small cell lung cancer that progressed on radiotherapy plus ipilimumab.

The chain is built from TRBV4-2 and TRBJ2-3, with 10 nucleotides matching TRBD2. With 5 bases clipped from V and 7 bases from J, the junction kept 12 bases outside the gene matches. Germline values: CDR1 LGHNA, CDR2 YNFKEQ. This CDR3 is built from 16 residues. CDR3 in DNA: TGTGCCAGCAGCGTCCCCAGCGGGGGGGCAGAAAATACGCAGTATTTT. Encoded protein: CASSVPSGGAENTQYF.

The chain combines TRBV11-3 with TRBJ1-3; D is unresolved. This CDR3 has 13 amino acids. Trimming stripped 1 base from V and 2 bases from J, with 3 bases between. Germline CDR1 and CDR2: SGHNT and YENEEA. The CDR3 coding sequence is TGTGCCAGCAGCTTAGGAACTGGAAACACCATATATTTT. Translation gives CASSLGTGNTIYF.

This chain links TRBV5-4 with TRBJ1-2; TRBD1 might be the D (6 bases). The CDR3 loop spans 15 amino acids. Germline lookup yields CDR1 SGHNT and CDR2 YYREEE (reference sequence). V dropped 4 bases and J dropped 0 bases, with 13 bases sitting between them. For the CDR3, the DNA is TGTGCCAGCAGCGTGAACGGACAGACTAACTATGGCTACACCTTC. Translated, it gives CASSVNGQTNYGYTF.

The table lists this clone with a few counts. The chain recombines TRBV25-1 with TRBJ2-2, with 12 bases matching TRBD2. This CDR3 contains 15 residues. With 3 bases clipped from V and 6 bases from J, the junction kept 2 bases outside the gene matches. Germline assignment: CDR1 MGHDK and CDR2 SYGVNS. The CDR3 protein is CASSESSGRAGELFF. DNA for the CDR3: TGTGCCAGCAGTGAGTCTAGCGGGAGGGCCGGGGAGCTGTTTTTT.

The rearrangement uses TRBV15 and TRBJ1-3; D not resolved. The CDR3 runs to 15 residues. Between the trimmed V and J ends, which lost 1 base and 8 bases, there was a span of 15 bases. Germline V gives CDR1 LNHNV, CDR2 YYDKDF (reference sequence). CDR3 residues: CATSRVHGEGDTIYF. The CDR3 DNA is TGTGCCACCAGCAGAGTACATGGGGAGGGCGACACCATATATTTT.

The chain links TRBV28 to TRBJ1-4; D unresolved. The ends were cut back, 6 bases at V and 5 bases at J, with 19 bases in the middle. Germline CDR1 MDHEN, CDR2 SYDVKM. CDR3 length: 16 residues. CDR3 bases: TGTGCCAGCAGAGGTGGGAGGGTGTATACGAATGAAAAACTGTTTTTT. This translates into CASRGGRVYTNEKLFF.

The V and J genes are TRBV7-9 and TRBJ1-2, with D possibly TRBD1 on 5 matching bases. The CDR3 runs 13 residues. Trimming took 1 base from V and 7 from J, leaving 10 bases between them. Germline values: CDR1 SEHNR, CDR2 FQNEAQ (reference sequence). The CDR3 DNA sequence: TGTGCCAGCAGCTTAGTCGGGGGATCTGGCTACACCTTC. Protein product: CASSLVGGSGYTF.

This chain uses TRBV6-5 with TRBJ2-1, with D possibly being TRBD2 (6 bases). Germline lookup yields CDR1 MNHEY and CDR2 SVGAGI. Trimming took off 2 bases at V and 1 base at J, with 12 bases between the two ends. The CDR3 spans 16 residues. The CDR3 protein is CASSYGGTLSYNEQFF. The CDR3 bases are TGTGCCAGCAGTTACGGGGGGACCCTATCCTACAATGAGCAGTTCTTC.

In this sample, this clone is medium-sized. The rearrangement joins TRBV4-1 to TRBJ2-7, with D unresolved. Germline assignment: CDR1 MGHRA and CDR2 YSYEKL. V lost 5 bases, J lost 1 base, and 12 bases lay in between. CDR3 size: 14 residues. In DNA form, the CDR3 reads TGCGCCAGCAGCTCCTCCCTCGGGTCCTACGAGCAGTACTTC. Its protein product is CASSSSLGSYEQYF.

The rearrangement joins TRBV9 to TRBJ1-3, with 8 nucleotides matching TRBD1. CDR1 and CDR2 (germline): SGDLS, YYNGEE. The V and J ends lost 2 bases and 0 bases, in that order; junction bases with no gene match: 4. The CDR3 length is 16 residues. CDR3: CASSVSDRVSGNTIYF. The CDR3 region has the DNA TGTGCCAGCAGCGTGTCGGACAGGGTCTCTGGAAACACCATATATTTT.

The chain links TRBV5-1 to TRBJ1-2, with a weak D call TRBD1 (5 bases). The CDR3 extends over 14 amino acids. Trimming left V 3 bases short and J 2 bases short, with 11 bases between. Per the germline V gene, CDR1 is SGHRS and CDR2 is YFSETQ. The CDR3 sequence is CASSSGGVNYGYTF. The CDR3 region has the DNA TGCGCCAGCAGCTCGGGAGGGGTAAACTATGGCTACACCTTC.

This clone was counted only a few times. This chain connects TRBV30 to TRBJ2-3; 9 bases agree with TRBD2. V lost 7 bases, J lost 3 bases, and 11 bases stayed unmatched. Germline values: CDR1 GTSNPN, CDR2 SVGIG (reference sequence). The CDR3 is 15 residues long. The CDR3 loop is CASTPGLAVTDTQYF. CDR3 bases: TGTGCCTCTACCCCGGGACTAGCTGTAACAGATACGCAGTATTTT. Combining the CDR3 with reference TRBV30 and TRBJ2-3 gives the whole variable domain SQTIHQWPATLVQPVGSPLSLECTVEGTSNPNLYWYRQAAGRGLQLLFYSVGIGQISSEVPQNLSASRPQDRQFILSSKKLLLSDSGFYLCASTPGLAVTDTQYFGPGTRLTVL.

The chain links TRBV11-3 to TRBJ2-7; tentative D call: TRBD1 (6 bases). The CDR3 spans 20 residues. V was cut by 5 bases and J by 1 base, with 30 bases left in between. Germline V gives CDR1 SGHNT, CDR2 YENEEA. The CDR3 nucleotides are TGTGCCAGCAGCCCAGACGGACAGCCCGAGAAGGGGAGAGCTTCCTACGAGCAGTACTTC. Translating it yields CASSPDGQPEKGRASYEQYF. The full variable domain, completed using reference TRBV11-3 and TRBJ2-7, is EAGVVQSPRYKIIEKKQPVAFWCNPISGHNTLYWYLQNLGQGPELLIRYENEEAVDDSQLPKDRFSAERLKGVDSTLKIQPAELGDSAVYLCASSPDGQPEKGRASYEQYFGPGTRLTVT.

The V call is TRBV28, the J call TRBJ1-2; D uncertain. V lost 6 bases, J lost 5 bases, and 13 bases lay in between. The CDR3 loop spans 13 amino acids. The V gene's germline CDR1 is MDHEN and CDR2 SYDVKM. The CDR3 spells CASRRERAYGYTF. CDR3 sequence (DNA): TGTGCCAGCAGGAGAGAACGGGCGTATGGCTACACCTTC.

V gene TRBV28 combines with J gene TRBJ1-5; 7 bases map to TRBD1. CDR1 and CDR2 (germline): MDHEN, SYDVKM. The CDR3 has 17 residues. V lost 5 bases to trimming and J lost 1 base; unmatched junction nucleotides: 11. DNA for the CDR3: TGTGCCAGCAGTCCGGACAGGACCGATCAAAGCAATCAGCCCCAGCATTTT. Amino acid sequence: CASSPDRTDQSNQPQHF.

The chain joins TRBV27 to TRBJ2-7; 12 nucleotides line up with TRBD2. V shed 4 bases, J shed 2 bases, and the junction held 6 bases outside the gene matches. From germline, CDR1 is MNHEY and CDR2 SMNVEV (reference sequence). This CDR3 has 16 residues. The CDR3 DNA sequence: TGTGCCAGCAGTTCCCTGACTAGCGGGAGCCCCTACGAGCAGTACTTC. Its translation: CASSSLTSGSPYEQYF.

Points on this clone: Its ends do not fully match the called genes, so a read error is possible. J is TRBJ1-1 and V is TRBV5-1, with unresolved D. Germline V gene data show CDR1 as SGHRS and CDR2 as YFSETQ. The CDR3 sequence is 13 residues long. The CDR3 DNA follows: TGCTCCAGCAGCCCCCCAGGGAACACTGAAGCTTTCTTT. Protein: CSSSPPGNTEAFF.

This clone was seen only once. The chain couples TRBV7-8 to TRBJ1-5; 7 nucleotides align to TRBD1. The CDR3 length is 15 residues. CDR1 and CDR2 (germline): SGHVS, FQNEAQ. Unmatched junction bases numbered 8, after V lost 4 bases and J lost 5 bases. For the CDR3, the DNA is TGTGCCAGCAGCTCGACAGGGAATAGACATCAGCCCCAGCATTTT. Its protein is CASSSTGNRHQPQHF.

This chain uses TRBV19 with TRBJ1-2; 9 bases match TRBD1. This CDR3 has 15 residues. CDR1 and CDR2 from the germline V gene are LNHDA and SQIVND (reference sequence). V lost 3 bases and J lost 7; bases outside the gene matches: 9. The CDR3 DNA reads as TGTGCCAGTAGTATGTCACAGGGGGCGCTTAGTGGCTACACCTTC. This gives the protein CASSMSQGALSGYTF.

CDR3: CASSQDRGFEQYF. CDR3 coding DNA: TGCGCCAGCAGCCAAGATAGAGGGTTCGAGCAGTACTTC. The chain employs TRBV4-1 and TRBJ2-7, with TRBD2 as a possible D gene (5 bases). V dropped 0 bases and J dropped 6 bases, with 9 bases sitting between them. The CDR3 is made up of 13 amino acids. CDR1 MGHRA and CDR2 YSYEKL come from the germline V gene.

As regards this clone: The sample holds other DNA sequences that translate to the same CDR3. J is TRBJ1-2 and V is TRBV29-1; TRBD1 might be the D (6 bases). There are 15 residues in the CDR3. Trimming removed 0 bases at V and 6 bases at J, with 17 bases between. CDR1 is SQVTM and CDR2 is ANQGSEA in the germline V gene. The DNA of the CDR3 is TGCAGCGTTGAAGAGGGGGCCGGGGGGCGGCATGGCTACACCTTC. This translates into CSVEEGAGGRHGYTF.

The CDR3: CSVGDLGAYEQYF. The DNA for the CDR3 is TGCAGCGTTGGAGACCTTGGGGCTTACGAGCAGTACTTC. V is TRBV29-1 and J is TRBJ2-7, with D perhaps matching TRBD1 (5 bases). Germline V gene sequence: CDR1 SQVTM, CDR2 ANQGSEA. CDR3 size: 13 residues. Trimming cost V 4 bases and J 4 bases, with 14 bases left between them.

This chain uses TRBV28 with TRBJ1-4; D is unclear. From germline, CDR1 is MDHEN and CDR2 SYDVKM. The CDR3 totals 15 residues. V was shortened by 3 bases and J by 8 bases, with 16 bases between the two germline ends. In nucleotides, the CDR3 is TGTGCCAGCAGTTTGTACAGTCTCCCAAGGGAAAAACTGTTTTTT. It translates to CASSLYSLPREKLFF. Using reference TRBV28 and TRBJ1-4 for the parts outside the CDR3, the full variable domain is DVKVTQSSRYLVKRTGEKVFLECVQDMDHENMFWYRQDPGLGLRLIYFSYDVKMKEKGDIPEGYSVSREKKERFSLILESASTNQTSMYLCASSLYSLPREKLFFGSGTQLSVL.

CDR3 coding DNA: TGTGCCAGCAGCCCCGTCGGGGGAACCGTACAGCCCCAGCATTTT. Translating gives CASSPVGGTVQPQHF. This chain links TRBV28 with TRBJ1-5, with D possibly being TRBD1 (5 bases). Trimming removed 6 bases at V and 7 bases at J, with 19 bases between. This CDR3 spans 15 amino acids. Germline lookup yields CDR1 MDHEN and CDR2 SYDVKM.

The rearrangement joins TRBV7-6 to TRBJ2-2; the match to TRBD2 covers 7 bases. From germline, CDR1 is SGHVS and CDR2 FNYEAQ. This CDR3 has 16 residues. With V trimmed by 5 bases and J by 1 base, 7 bases remained unmatched. In nucleotides, the CDR3 is TGTGCCAGCAGCCCCCTGGGGGGGTTGAACACCGGGGAGCTGTTTTTT. Its protein is CASSPLGGLNTGELFF.

V usage is TRBV10-3 and J usage is TRBJ1-4; D unclear. Trimming removed 5 bases from V and 0 bases from J, with 7 bases in between. Germline CDR1 and CDR2: ENHRY and SYGVKD. The CDR3 loop spans 14 amino acids. CDR3 sequence: CAISQAATNEKLFF. In nucleotides, the CDR3 is TGTGCCATCAGTCAAGCTGCAACTAATGAAAAACTGTTTTTT.

This chain connects TRBV7-2 to TRBJ2-7; 7 bases match TRBD1. Trimming took 4 bases from V and 2 from J; bases not matched to a gene: 8. CDR3 length: 15 amino acids. Germline V gene data show CDR1 as SGHTA and CDR2 as FQGNSA. The CDR3 is CASSSAGTEPYEQYF. CDR3 DNA sequence: TGTGCCAGCAGCTCAGCCGGGACAGAACCCTACGAGCAGTACTTC.

The V gene is TRBV9, the J gene TRBJ2-3, with 8 bases that match TRBD2. The CDR3 is 16 residues long. Germline V gene sequence: CDR1 SGDLS, CDR2 YYNGEE. V lost 3 bases, J lost 2 bases, and 8 bases stayed unmatched. The DNA of the CDR3 is TGTGCCAGCAGCGGCCGGGGGGGCGATTCCACAGATACGCAGTATTTT. Amino acids: CASSGRGGDSTDTQYF.

V and J are TRBV30 and TRBJ1-6; D gene uncertain. V shed 5 bases and J shed 11 bases, with 16 bases lying between them. The CDR3 length is 13 residues. Germline V gene data show CDR1 as GTSNPN and CDR2 as SVGIG (reference sequence). The CDR3, as DNA: TGTGCCTGGTCCGCAGCCTCCCGGCCACCCCTCCACTTT. Translated, it gives CAWSAASRPPLHF.

This clone was counted a few times. The rearrangement joins TRBV18 to TRBJ2-2; D remains unclear. The germline CDR1 and CDR2 sequences are KGHSH and LQKENI. The CDR3 spans 14 residues. The germline V and J ends were trimmed by 3 bases and 0 bases, with 5 bases remaining between them. Here the CDR3 DNA reads TGTGCCAGCTCACCCACAGCGAACACCGGGGAGCTGTTTTTT. Its protein is CASSPTANTGELFF.

The V call is TRBV7-2, the J call TRBJ1-1, with D possibly matching TRBD1 (5 bases). Trimming removed 5 bases from V and 0 bases from J, with 22 bases in between. The CDR3 is made up of 18 amino acids. Germline V gene sequence: CDR1 SGHTA, CDR2 FQGNSA. CDR3 amino acids: CASSPGPGRGFMNTEAFF. CDR3 nucleotide sequence: TGTGCCAGCAGCCCAGGTCCGGGGCGTGGGTTTATGAACACTGAAGCTTTCTTT. The whole variable domain, filled in from reference TRBV7-2 and TRBJ1-1, reads GAGVSQSPSNKVTEKGKDVELRCDPISGHTALYWYRQSLGQGLEFLIYFQGNSAPDKSGLPSDRFSAERTGGSVSTLTIQRTQQEDSAVYLCASSPGPGRGFMNTEAFFGQGTRLTVV.